This is a list of T cell receptor beta chains from one sample in a study of blood T cell repertoires in COVID-19. Generated by immunoSEQ multiplex PCR, the TCRdb table keeps only in-frame clones and is missing some. Of about 260,000 clones listed, approximately 86% were seen once; the top ten hold 5.2%. The specimen sequenced was peripheral blood. These receptors all come from a woman aged 60-70 years with COVID-19, enrolled during active disease. The CDR3 runs from the conserved cysteine through the conserved F or W. The order of the fields is clone size, V gene, J gene, CDR3 length, D gene, CDR3 protein, CDR3 DNA. A D gene is named only where the DNA matches it firmly. Rows give clone size only sometimes, using once, few, many, or a class for an expanded clone.

size: -; V: TRBV5-1; J: TRBJ2-3; length: 17; D: TRBD2; CDR3: CASSLGLAGAHTDTQYF; DNA: TGCGCCAGCAGCTTGGGACTAGCGGGGGCCCACACAGATACGCAGTATTTT
size: -; V: TRBV19; J: TRBJ2-2; length: 17; D: -; CDR3: CASSPRVVGVDTGELFF; DNA: TGTGCCAGTAGTCCAAGGGTGGTGGGAGTGGACACCGGGGAGCTGTTTTTT
size: -; V: TRBV5-1; J: TRBJ1-6; length: 15; D: TRBD1; CDR3: CASSLGTGRDSPLHF; DNA: TGCGCCAGCAGCTTGGGGACAGGGCGGGATTCACCCCTCCACTTT
size: -; V: TRBV18; J: TRBJ2-5; length: 13; D: -; CDR3: CASSPAAGETQYF; DNA: TGTGCCAGCTCACCGGCGGCTGGAGAGACCCAGTACTTC
size: -; V: TRBV3-1/TRBV3-2; J: TRBJ1-5; length: 13; D: -; CDR3: CASSGRGDQPQHF; DNA: TGTGCCAGCAGCGGTAGAGGCGATCAGCCCCAGCATTTT
size: -; V: TRBV4-3; J: TRBJ2-5; length: 21; D: TRBD2; CDR3: CASSQGASRAQRESSGETQYF; DNA: TGCGCCAGCAGCCAAGGGGCCTCGAGGGCCCAGCGGGAGTCCTCCGGGGAGACCCAGTACTTC
size: once; V: TRBV5-1; J: TRBJ2-5; length: 15; D: TRBD2; CDR3: CASSPPLAEGETQYF; DNA: TGCGCCAGCAGCCCCCCGCTAGCGGAGGGAGAGACCCAGTACTTC
size: -; V: TRBV3-1/TRBV3-2; J: TRBJ1-1; length: 17; D: -; CDR3: CASSPGKMSLVNTEAFF; DNA: TGTGCCAGCAGCCCAGGTAAAATGTCGCTGGTGAACACTGAAGCTTTCTTT
size: -; V: TRBV19; J: TRBJ2-1; length: 14; D: -; CDR3: CASSIVGGKGEQFF; DNA: TGTGCCAGTAGTATAGTTGGCGGGAAAGGCGAGCAGTTCTTC
size: -; V: TRBV29-1; J: TRBJ2-7; length: 13; D: TRBD2; CDR3: CSVASGGRGGRYF; DNA: TGCAGCGTTGCTAGCGGAGGTCGGGGGGGACGGTACTTC
size: -; V: TRBV11-3; J: TRBJ1-1; length: 15; D: -; CDR3: CASSPGGAGNTEAFF; DNA: TGTGCCAGCAGCCCCGGGGGTGCGGGGAACACTGAAGCTTTCTTT
size: few; V: TRBV9; J: TRBJ2-1; length: 15; D: -; CDR3: CASSVNKGGGGEQFF; DNA: TGTGCCAGCAGCGTAAACAAAGGAGGAGGAGGTGAGCAGTTCTTC
size: once; V: TRBV5-1; J: TRBJ2-5; length: 17; D: TRBD2; CDR3: CASSLLGSGGRGETQYF; DNA: TGCGCCAGCAGCTTGCTCGGTAGCGGGGGCAGGGGAGAGACCCAGTACTTC
size: -; V: TRBV28; J: TRBJ2-5; length: 15; D: TRBD2; CDR3: CASSSSGRWRETQYF; DNA: TGTGCCAGCAGCTCTAGCGGGAGGTGGCGAGAGACCCAGTACTTC
size: -; V: TRBV12-3/TRBV12-4; J: TRBJ2-7; length: 13; D: TRBD1; CDR3: CASQRTGTYEQYF; DNA: TGTGCCAGCCAAAGGACAGGGACTTACGAGCAGTACTTC
size: -; V: TRBV6-2/TRBV6-3; J: TRBJ2-7; length: 12; D: -; CDR3: CASSLSGYEQYF; DNA: TGTGCCAGCAGTCTCTCCGGCTACGAGCAGTACTTC
size: -; V: TRBV14; J: TRBJ1-6; length: 16; D: TRBD1; CDR3: CASSQGGTGVNSPLHF; DNA: TGTGCCAGCAGCCAAGGAGGGACAGGGGTTAATTCACCCCTCCACTTT
size: -; V: TRBV24-1; J: TRBJ2-3; length: 16; D: -; CDR3: CATSLHSGLNADTQYF; DNA: TGTGCCACCAGTCTCCACAGTGGGTTAAACGCAGATACGCAGTATTTT
size: -; V: TRBV28; J: TRBJ2-1; length: 16; D: TRBD2; CDR3: CASTRLAGEGYNEQFF; DNA: TGTGCCAGCACTCGACTAGCGGGAGAGGGCTACAATGAGCAGTTCTTC
size: -; V: TRBV7-9; J: TRBJ1-4; length: 17; D: TRBD1; CDR3: CASSLATGTATNEKLFF; DNA: TGTGCCAGCAGCTTAGCGACAGGGACCGCAACTAATGAAAAACTGTTTTTT
size: -; V: TRBV28; J: TRBJ2-7; length: 12; D: -; CDR3: CASSSLGYEQYF; DNA: TGTGCCAGCAGTTCACTCGGCTACGAGCAGTACTTC
size: once; V: TRBV7-2; J: TRBJ2-1; length: 12; D: TRBD2; CDR3: CASSLGLAGQFF; DNA: TGTGCCAGCAGCCTAGGACTAGCTGGGCAGTTCTTC
size: -; V: TRBV6-2/TRBV6-3; J: TRBJ2-2; length: 17; D: TRBD2; CDR3: CASSLLKLAGGTGELFF; DNA: TGTGCCAGCAGCCTCCTCAAACTAGCGGGAGGCACCGGGGAGCTGTTTTTT
size: few; V: TRBV30; J: TRBJ2-7; length: 11; D: -; CDR3: CAWTGAYEQYF; DNA: TGTGCCTGGACAGGGGCCTACGAGCAGTACTTC
size: -; V: TRBV5-1; J: TRBJ1-1; length: 11; D: -; CDR3: CASIVGTEAFF; DNA: TGCGCCAGCATTGTCGGGACTGAAGCTTTCTTT
size: -; V: TRBV6-5; J: TRBJ1-5; length: 14; D: -; CDR3: CASVQLMGNQPQHF; DNA: TGTGCCAGCGTCCAACTAATGGGCAATCAGCCCCAGCATTTT